This T cell receptor beta chain derives from a study of T-cell reconstitution after alpha-beta-depleted transplantation in children. Whole-study findings and limits: Approximately two months post-transplant, alpha-beta T cells reportedly originated from several hundred expanded graft clones.

Researchers prepared the TCRbeta library using unique molecular identifiers, the study reports. TCRdb passed the PCR reads through MiXCR, listing each CDR3 protein once. Among about 200,000 distinct CDR3 sequences listed, around 7% were seen once. Germline values: CDR1 MNHEY, CDR2 SVGEGT. CDR3 size: 13 residues. The V end lost 8 bases, the J end lost 4 bases, and 12 bases lay between the germline ends. With regard to this clonotype: No antigen is known for it.

The chain is built from TRBV6-2 or TRBV6-3 and TRBJ1-5; D is unresolved. The sequence came from a boy aged 2-9 years with acute lymphoblastic leukemia, due to receive a stem cell transplant. Sequencing used PBMCs, obtained before TCRalphabeta/CD19-depleted stem cell transplant. CDR3 in DNA: TGTGCCAGCGGGGTCGAAAAAAATCAGCCCCAGCATTTT. It yields the protein CASGVEKNQPQHF.